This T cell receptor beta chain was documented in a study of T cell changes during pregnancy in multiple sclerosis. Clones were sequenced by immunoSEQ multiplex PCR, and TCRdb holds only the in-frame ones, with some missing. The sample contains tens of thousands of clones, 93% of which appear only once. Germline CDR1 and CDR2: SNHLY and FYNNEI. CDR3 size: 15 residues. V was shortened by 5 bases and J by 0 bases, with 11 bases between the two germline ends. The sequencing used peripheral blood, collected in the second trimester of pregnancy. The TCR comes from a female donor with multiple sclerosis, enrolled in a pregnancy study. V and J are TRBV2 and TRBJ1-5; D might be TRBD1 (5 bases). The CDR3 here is CASSTTAYSNQPQHF. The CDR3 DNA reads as TGTGCCAGCAGTACGACAGCCTATAGCAATCAGCCCCAGCATTTT.